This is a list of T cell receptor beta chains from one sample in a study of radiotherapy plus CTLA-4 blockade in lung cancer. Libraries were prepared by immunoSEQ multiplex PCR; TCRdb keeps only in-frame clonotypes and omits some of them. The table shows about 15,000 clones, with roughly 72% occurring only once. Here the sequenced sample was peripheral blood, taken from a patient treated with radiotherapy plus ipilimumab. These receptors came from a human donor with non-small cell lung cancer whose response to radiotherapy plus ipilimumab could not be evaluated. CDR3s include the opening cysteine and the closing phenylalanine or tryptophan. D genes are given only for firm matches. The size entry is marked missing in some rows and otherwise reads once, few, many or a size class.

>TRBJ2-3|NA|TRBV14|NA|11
CASSQTSTQYF
TGTGCCAGCAGCCAGACTAGTACGCAGTATTTT
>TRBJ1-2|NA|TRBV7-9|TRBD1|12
CASSLGTDGYTF
TGTGCCAGCAGCCTTGGGACAGATGGCTACACCTTC
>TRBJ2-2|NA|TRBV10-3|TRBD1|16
CAISRTQGAQSGELFF
TGTGCCATCAGTAGAACCCAGGGGGCGCAAAGCGGGGAGCTGTTTTTT
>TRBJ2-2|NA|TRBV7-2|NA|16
CASSLASGENTGELFF
TGTGCCAGCAGCTTAGCGTCGGGGGAAAACACCGGGGAGCTGTTTTTT
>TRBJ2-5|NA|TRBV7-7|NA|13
CASSLGAGWTQYF
TGTGCCAGCAGCTTAGGCGCAGGTTGGACCCAGTACTTC
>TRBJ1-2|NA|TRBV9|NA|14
CASSVGQFNYGYTF
TGTGCCAGCAGCGTAGGTCAGTTTAACTATGGCTACACCTTC
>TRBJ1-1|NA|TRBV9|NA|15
CASSVAPRRDTEAFF
TGTGCCAGCAGCGTAGCTCCCAGGCGGGACACTGAAGCTTTCTTT
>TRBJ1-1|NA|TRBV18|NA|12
CASSLDNTEAFF
TGTGCCAGCTCTCTAGACAACACTGAAGCTTTCTTT
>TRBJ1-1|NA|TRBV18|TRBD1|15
CASSARQGAGTEAFF
TGTGCCAGCTCAGCGCGACAGGGGGCGGGCACTGAAGCTTTCTTT
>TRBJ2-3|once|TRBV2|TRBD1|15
CASSPTGGAADTQYF
TGTGCCAGCAGTCCGACAGGGGGCGCTGCAGATACGCAGTATTTT
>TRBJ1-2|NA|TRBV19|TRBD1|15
CASSIEGTGDYGYTF
TGTGCCAGTAGTATAGAGGGAACAGGGGACTATGGCTACACCTTC
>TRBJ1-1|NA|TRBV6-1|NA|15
CASRSNRVGGTEAFF
TGTGCCAGCAGATCCAACAGAGTCGGGGGCACTGAAGCTTTCTTT
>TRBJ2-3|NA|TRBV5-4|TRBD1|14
CASSFLQGRDTQYF
TGTGCCAGCAGCTTTCTACAGGGGCGAGATACGCAGTATTTT
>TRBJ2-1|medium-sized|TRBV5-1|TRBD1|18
CASSLESIGTGAVDEQFF
TGCGCCAGCAGCTTGGAATCGATCGGGACAGGGGCAGTCGATGAGCAGTTCTTC
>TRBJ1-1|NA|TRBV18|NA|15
CASSPLISVNTEAFF
TGTGCCAGCTCACCCTTAATTTCAGTAAACACTGAAGCTTTCTTT
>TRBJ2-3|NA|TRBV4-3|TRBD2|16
CASSQRASGGVDTQYF
TGCGCCAGCAGCCAAAGGGCTAGCGGGGGTGTAGATACGCAGTATTTT
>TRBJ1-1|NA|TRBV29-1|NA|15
CSADSELLMNTEAFF
TGCAGCGCCGACAGTGAACTTTTAATGAACACTGAAGCTTTCTTT
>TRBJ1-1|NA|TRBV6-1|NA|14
CASSEGLMNTEAFF
TGTGCCAGCAGTGAAGGGCTCATGAACACTGAAGCTTTCTTT
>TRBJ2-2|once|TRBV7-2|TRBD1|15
CASSPGTVNTGELFF
TGTGCCAGCAGCCCAGGGACAGTGAACACCGGGGAGCTGTTTTTT
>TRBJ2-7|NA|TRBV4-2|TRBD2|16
CASSQDHGGGLYEQYF
TGTGCCAGCAGCCAAGATCACGGGGGGGGGCTCTACGAGCAGTACTTC
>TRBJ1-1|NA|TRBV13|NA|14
CASSLRGGVSEAFF
TGTGCCAGCAGCTTACGGGGGGGTGTTAGTGAAGCTTTCTTT
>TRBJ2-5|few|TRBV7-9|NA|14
CASSLGQPQETQYF
TGTGCCAGCAGCTTAGGACAGCCTCAAGAGACCCAGTACTTC
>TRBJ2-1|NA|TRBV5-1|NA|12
CASSLGLDEQFF
TGCGCCAGCAGCTTGGGGCTCGATGAGCAGTTCTTC
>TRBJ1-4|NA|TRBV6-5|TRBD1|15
CASSPSGGPNEKLFF
TGTGCCAGCAGTCCCTCAGGGGGCCCCAATGAAAAACTGTTTTTT
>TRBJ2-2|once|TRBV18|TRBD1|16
CASSLSGQGQVGELFF
TGTGCCAGCTCATTGTCGGGACAGGGGCAAGTCGGGGAGCTGTTTTTT
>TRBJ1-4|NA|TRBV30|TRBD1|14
CAWSSGQGGEKLFF
TGTGCCTGGAGTTCAGGACAGGGGGGTGAAAAACTGTTTTTT
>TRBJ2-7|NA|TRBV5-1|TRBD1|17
CASSLPGQGSWSYEQYF
TGCGCCAGCAGCCTACCGGGACAGGGATCTTGGAGCTACGAGCAGTACTTC
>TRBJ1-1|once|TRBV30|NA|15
CAWSVNTGFYTEAFF
TGTGCCTGGAGTGTCAATACAGGGTTTTACACTGAAGCTTTCTTT
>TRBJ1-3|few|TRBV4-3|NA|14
CASSQDRVGNTIYF
TGCGCCAGCAGCCAAGACAGGGTTGGAAACACCATATATTTT
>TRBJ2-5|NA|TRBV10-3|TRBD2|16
CAISGGTSGGMETQYF
TGTGCCATCAGTGGGGGGACTAGCGGGGGTATGGAGACCCAGTACTTC
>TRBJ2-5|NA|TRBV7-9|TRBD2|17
CASSRGTSGGAQETQYF
TGTGCCAGCAGCCGAGGGACTAGCGGGGGGGCACAGGAGACCCAGTACTTC
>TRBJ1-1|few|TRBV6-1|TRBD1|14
CASSEDRGDTEAFF
TGTGCCAGCAGTGAAGACAGGGGGGACACTGAAGCTTTCTTT
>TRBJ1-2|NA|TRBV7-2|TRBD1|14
CASSFNQGDYGYTF
TGTGCCAGCAGCTTCAACCAGGGGGACTATGGCTACACCTTC
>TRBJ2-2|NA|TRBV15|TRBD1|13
CATGTGGTGELFF
TGTGCCACCGGGACAGGGGGCACCGGGGAGCTGTTTTTT
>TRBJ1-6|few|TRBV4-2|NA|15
CASSLEKGVNSPLHF
TGTGCCAGCAGCTTGGAAAAGGGGGTTAATTCACCCCTCCACTTT
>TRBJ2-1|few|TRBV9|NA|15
CASSVRTSSYNEQFF
TGTGCCAGCAGCGTACGGACAAGCTCCTACAATGAGCAGTTCTTC
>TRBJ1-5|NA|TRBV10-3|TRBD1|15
CAISERDRGNQPQHF
TGTGCCATCAGTGAGAGGGACAGGGGGAATCAGCCCCAGCATTTT
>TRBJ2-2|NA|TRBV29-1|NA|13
CSVARMNTGELFF
TGCAGCGTTGCCAGGATGAACACCGGGGAGCTGTTTTTT
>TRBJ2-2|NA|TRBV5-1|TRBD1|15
CASSNRDRYTGELFF
TGCGCCAGCAGCAACCGGGACAGATACACCGGGGAGCTGTTTTTT
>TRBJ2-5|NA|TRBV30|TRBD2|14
CAWGLAGGRETQYF
TGTGCCTGGGGACTAGCGGGGGGGCGGGAGACCCAGTACTTC
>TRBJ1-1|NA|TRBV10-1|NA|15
CASSESGAQNTEAFF
TGCGCCAGCAGTGAGTCGGGGGCGCAGAACACTGAAGCTTTCTTT